A single sample gave rise to the 4 T cell receptor beta chains below, sequenced in a study of identical twins. In TCRdb, the 5' RACE reads were re-called with MiXCR into one record per CDR3 protein. The sample carries under 1 million distinct CDR3 sequences, approximately 13% recorded once. The sample was also reused in another study, on yellow fever vaccine responses in identical twins.

What was sequenced was PBMCs. Receptor source: a woman aged 18-30 years in good health.

This rearrangement joins TRBV4-1 to TRBJ2-1, with D unclear. The CDR3 covers 15 residues. V shed 3 bases and J shed 6 bases, with 15 bases lying between them. Germline lookup yields CDR1 MGHRA and CDR2 YSYEKL. This CDR3 reads CASSQGTAPRNEQFF. The CDR3 coding sequence is TGCGCCAGCAGCCAGGGAACGGCCCCTCGCAATGAGCAGTTCTTC.

This clonotype was detected only a few times. The chain has TRBV2 and TRBJ1-1; no reliable D call. Germline CDR1 reads SNHLY; CDR2 reads FYNNEI. The V end was cut by 2 bases, the J end by 1 base, with 14 bases between. The CDR3 is 16 amino acids. CDR3 protein: CASSEWAEITNTEAFF. The CDR3 coding sequence is TGTGCCAGCAGTGAATGGGCAGAAATAACGAACACTGAAGCTTTCTTT.

This clonotype was counted ten times or more. This chain links TRBV6-1 with TRBJ1-3, with D uncertain. The V end was cut by 3 bases, the J end by 2 bases, with 14 bases between. Germline CDR1 is MNHNS and CDR2 is SASEGT. This CDR3 region has 16 residues. The CDR3: CASSETKVLTGNTIYF. DNA for the CDR3: TGTGCCAGCAGTGAGACGAAGGTTCTCACTGGAAACACCATATATTTT.

This clonotype has more than one count but fewer than ten. The chain has TRBV14 and TRBJ2-1, with 9 bases that match TRBD2. The CDR3 contains 16 residues. Trimming removed 2 bases from V and 4 bases from J; junction bases left unmatched: 6. Germline V CDR1 and CDR2: SGHDN, FVKESK. CDR3 DNA sequence: TGTGCCAGCAGCCAATTCACTAGCGGGTTTTACAATGAGCAGTTCTTC. Translation: CASSQFTSGFYNEQFF.